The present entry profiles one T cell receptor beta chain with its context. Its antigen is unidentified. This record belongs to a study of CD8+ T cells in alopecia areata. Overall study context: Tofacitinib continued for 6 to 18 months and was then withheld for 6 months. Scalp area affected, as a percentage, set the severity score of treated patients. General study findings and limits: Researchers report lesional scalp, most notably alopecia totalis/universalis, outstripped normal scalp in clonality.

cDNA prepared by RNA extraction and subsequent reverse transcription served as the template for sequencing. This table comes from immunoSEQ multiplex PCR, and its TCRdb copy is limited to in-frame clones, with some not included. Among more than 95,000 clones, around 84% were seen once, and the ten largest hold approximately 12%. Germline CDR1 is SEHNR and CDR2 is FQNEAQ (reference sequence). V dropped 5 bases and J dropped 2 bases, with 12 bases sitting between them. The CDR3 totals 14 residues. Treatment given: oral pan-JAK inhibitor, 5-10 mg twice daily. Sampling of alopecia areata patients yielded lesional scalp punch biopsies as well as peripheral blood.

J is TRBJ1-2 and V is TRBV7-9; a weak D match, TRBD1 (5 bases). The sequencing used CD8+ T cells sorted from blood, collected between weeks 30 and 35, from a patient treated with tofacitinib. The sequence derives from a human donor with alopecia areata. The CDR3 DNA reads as TGTGCCAGCAGCCCCCCGGACATAAACTATGGCTACACCTTC. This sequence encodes CASSPPDINYGYTF.